This T cell receptor beta chain is drawn from a study of T cells of healthy individuals. TCRdb itself ran the 5' RACE reads through MiXCR, one entry per CDR3 protein. The sample has fewer than 75,000 distinct CDR3 sequences, 15% to 20% seen once. This TCR was recovered from a human donor in good health.

CDR3 sequence: CSVEGGRAEAFF. CDR3 nucleotides: TGCAGCGTTGAAGGGGGTAGGGCTGAAGCTTTCTTT. This rearrangement joins TRBV29-1 to TRBJ1-1, with D uncertain. The length of the CDR3 is 12 residues. From germline, CDR1 is SQVTM and CDR2 ANQGSEA. Trimming removed 1 base from V and 6 bases from J, with 9 bases in between.